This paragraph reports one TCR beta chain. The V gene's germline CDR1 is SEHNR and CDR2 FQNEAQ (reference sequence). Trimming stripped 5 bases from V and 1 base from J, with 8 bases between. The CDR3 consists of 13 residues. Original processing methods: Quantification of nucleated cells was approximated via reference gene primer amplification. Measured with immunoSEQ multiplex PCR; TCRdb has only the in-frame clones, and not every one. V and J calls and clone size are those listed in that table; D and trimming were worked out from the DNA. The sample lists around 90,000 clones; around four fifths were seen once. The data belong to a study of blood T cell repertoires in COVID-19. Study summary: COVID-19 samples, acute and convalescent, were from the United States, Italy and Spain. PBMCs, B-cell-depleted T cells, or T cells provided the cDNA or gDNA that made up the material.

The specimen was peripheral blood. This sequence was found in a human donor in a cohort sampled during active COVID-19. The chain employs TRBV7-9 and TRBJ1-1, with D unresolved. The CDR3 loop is CASSQQENTEAFF. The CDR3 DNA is TGTGCCAGCAGCCAACAAGAGAACACTGAAGCTTTCTTT.